This TCR beta chain was sequenced for a study of OX40 agonist ivuxolimab in advanced cancers. Study as a whole: Patients were treated with intravenous ivuxolimab, dosed at 0.01 to 10 mg/kg and infused every 2 weeks. Earlier treatment with anti-PD-1, anti-PD-L1 or anti-CTLA-4 was permitted, and over 35% had received some.

With 2 bases clipped from V and 5 bases from J, the junction kept 13 bases outside the gene matches. The CDR3 is made up of 17 amino acids. Germline V lookup: CDR1 SEHNR, CDR2 FQNEAQ (reference sequence). The table came from immunoSEQ multiplex PCR; TCRdb's copy has only in-frame clones and leaves some out. This sample has 39,000 or so clones, with approximately 86% found just once. This chain uses TRBV7-9 with TRBJ1-2, with 8 positions matching TRBD1. The starting material was CD4+ or CD8+ T cells sorted from blood, obtained in a trial of the OX40 agonist ivuxolimab. This TCR came from an adult with an advanced solid tumor such as melanoma, head and neck, liver or kidney cancer. The CDR3 sequence: CASSLNPTGVYAYGYTF. For the CDR3, the DNA is TGTGCCAGCAGCTTAAACCCGACAGGGGTCTACGCGTATGGCTACACCTTC.